These 8 T cell receptor beta chains originate from one sample sequenced in a study of cytomegalovirus exposure and HLA in healthy donors. PCR primers comprised 60 Vbeta and 13 Jbeta primers. This table comes from immunoSEQ multiplex PCR, and its TCRdb copy is limited to in-frame clones, with some not included. This sample has around 120,000 clones, with around 80% found just once. The sequencing sample was made of PBMCs. These receptors came from a female donor in good health and CMV-seropositive.

The chain has TRBV27 and TRBJ1-5, with 7 bases matching TRBD1. With 0 bases clipped from V and 3 bases from J, the junction kept 8 bases outside the gene matches. The CDR3 length is 17 residues. The germline CDR1 and CDR2 sequences are MNHEY and SMNVEV (reference sequence). In nucleotides, the CDR3 is TGTGCCAGCAGTTTATCGCCGGGCAGGGGGACCAATCAGCCCCAGCATTTT. It translates to CASSLSPGRGTNQPQHF.

The genes are TRBV18 and TRBJ1-1, with D perhaps matching TRBD1 (6 bases). CDR1 is KGHSH, CDR2 LQKENI, per germline. The CDR3 consists of 14 residues. V was shortened by 3 bases and J by 4 bases, with 12 bases between the two germline ends. CDR3 region: CASSPGGPVTEAFF. The CDR3, as DNA: TGTGCCAGCTCACCGGGGGGGCCGGTCACTGAAGCTTTCTTT. Based on the CDR3 plus reference TRBV18 and TRBJ1-1, the full variable domain is NAGVMQNPRHLVRRRGQEARLRCSPMKGHSHVYWYRQLPEEGLKFMVYLQKENIIDESGMPKERFSAEFPKEGPSILRIQQVVRGDSAAYFCASSPGGPVTEAFFGQGTRLTVV.

The gene calls are TRBV7-3 and TRBJ2-3, with 9 bases lining up with TRBD1. With V trimmed by 3 bases and J by 4 bases, 5 bases remained unmatched. Per the germline V gene, CDR1 is SGHTA and CDR2 is FQGTGA. The CDR3 totals 15 residues. The CDR3 region is CASSLSGQGADTQYF. Written as DNA, the CDR3 is TGTGCCAGCAGCTTGTCGGGACAGGGCGCAGATACGCAGTATTTT. The whole variable domain, remainder taken from reference TRBV7-3 and TRBJ2-3, is GAGVSQTPSNKVTEKGKYVELRCDPISGHTALYWYRQSLGQGPEFLIYFQGTGAADDSGLPNDRFFAVRPEGSVSTLKIQRTERGDSAVYLCASSLSGQGADTQYFGPGTRLTVL.

A few counts support this clone. The CDR3 sequence is CASSGDRVPRGNTIYF. As DNA, the CDR3 is TGCGCCAGCAGCGGGGACAGGGTCCCTCGGGGAAACACCATATATTTT. V is TRBV10-2 and J is TRBJ1-3, with 9 bases matching TRBD1. The germline gives CDR1 WSHSY, CDR2 SAAADI. This CDR3 comprises 16 residues. J lost 4 bases, V lost 6 bases, and 10 bases had no gene match.

The chain employs TRBV18 and TRBJ1-1; 8 nucleotides line up with TRBD1. The germline CDR1 and CDR2 sequences are KGHSH and LQKENI. The CDR3 sequence is 14 residues long. Losses at the gene ends were 5 bases for V and 1 base for J; bases not matched to a gene: 3. The CDR3 spells CASSAGQGNTEAFF. CDR3 sequence (DNA): TGTGCCAGCTCAGCAGGACAGGGGAACACTGAAGCTTTCTTT. Full variable domain (outside the CDR3, taken from reference TRBV18 and TRBJ1-1): NAGVMQNPRHLVRRRGQEARLRCSPMKGHSHVYWYRQLPEEGLKFMVYLQKENIIDESGMPKERFSAEFPKEGPSILRIQQVVRGDSAAYFCASSAGQGNTEAFFGQGTRLTVV.

The chain uses TRBV27 and TRBJ2-1; TRBD1 matches 7 bases. The CDR3 is made up of 16 amino acids. With 7 bases clipped from V and 0 bases from J, the junction kept 9 bases outside the gene matches. Germline-derived CDR1 and CDR2 are MNHEY and SMNVEV (reference sequence). The CDR3 reads CASTPRDSSSYNEQFF. The CDR3 nucleotides are TGTGCCAGCACCCCAAGGGACAGTAGCTCCTACAATGAGCAGTTCTTC.

The CDR3 nucleotides read TGTGCCAACGCGGAACAGGGGTCGCCCCAGCATTTT. Its protein product is CANAEQGSPQHF. The chain is built from TRBV6-9 and TRBJ1-5, with 7 bases aligning to TRBD1. The CDR3 extends over 12 amino acids. V lost 10 bases to trimming and J lost 9 bases; unmatched junction nucleotides: 9. The V gene's germline CDR1 is MNHGY and CDR2 SVAAGI.

The J gene is TRBJ2-7, the V gene TRBV5-1; 8 bases line up with TRBD1. The CDR3 has 14 amino acids. V was pared by 5 bases and J by 1 base, with 5 bases of the junction left unmatched. Germline V gene sequence: CDR1 SGHRS, CDR2 YFSETQ. CDR3: CASRGQGASYEQYF. As DNA, the CDR3 is TGCGCCAGCAGGGGGCAGGGGGCTTCCTACGAGCAGTACTTC.